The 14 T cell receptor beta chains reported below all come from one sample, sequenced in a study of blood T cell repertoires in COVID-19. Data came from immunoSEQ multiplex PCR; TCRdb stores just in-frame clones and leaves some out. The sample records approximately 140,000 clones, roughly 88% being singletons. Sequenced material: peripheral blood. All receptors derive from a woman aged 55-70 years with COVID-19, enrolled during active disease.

CDR3 in amino acids: CASSLWTGGYTF. CDR3 DNA sequence: TGTGCCAGCAGCTTATGGACAGGAGGCTACACCTTC. V is TRBV5-4 and J is TRBJ1-2; 7 nucleotides align to TRBD1. Germline V gene sequence: CDR1 SGHNT, CDR2 YYREEE (reference sequence). The CDR3 has 12 residues. V was pared by 2 bases and J by 8 bases, with 3 bases of the junction left unmatched.

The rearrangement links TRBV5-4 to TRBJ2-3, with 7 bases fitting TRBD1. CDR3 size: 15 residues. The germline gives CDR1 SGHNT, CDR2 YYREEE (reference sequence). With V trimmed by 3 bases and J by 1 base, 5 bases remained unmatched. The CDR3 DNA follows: TGTGCCAGCAGCTCGACAGGGTTGGGCACAGATACGCAGTATTTT. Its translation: CASSSTGLGTDTQYF.

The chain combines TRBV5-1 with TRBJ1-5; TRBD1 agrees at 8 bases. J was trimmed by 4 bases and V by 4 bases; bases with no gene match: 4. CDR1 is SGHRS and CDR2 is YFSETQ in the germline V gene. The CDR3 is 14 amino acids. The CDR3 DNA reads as TGCGCCAGCAGCACGGGACAGGAAAATCAGCCCCAGCATTTT. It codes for CASSTGQENQPQHF. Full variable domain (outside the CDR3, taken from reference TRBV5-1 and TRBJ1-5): KAGVTQTPRYLIKTRGQQVTLSCSPISGHRSVSWYQQTPGQGLQFLFEYFSETQRNKGNFPGRFSGRQFSNSRSEMNVSTLELGDSALYLCASSTGQENQPQHFGDGTRLSIL.

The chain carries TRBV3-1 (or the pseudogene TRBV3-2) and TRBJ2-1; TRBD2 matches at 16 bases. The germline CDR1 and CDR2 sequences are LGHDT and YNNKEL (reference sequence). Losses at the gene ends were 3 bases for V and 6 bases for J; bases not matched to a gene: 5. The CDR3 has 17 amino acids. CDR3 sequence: CASSQGLAGGPGNEQFF. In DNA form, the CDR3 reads TGTGCCAGCAGCCAGGGACTAGCGGGGGGGCCTGGCAATGAGCAGTTCTTC.

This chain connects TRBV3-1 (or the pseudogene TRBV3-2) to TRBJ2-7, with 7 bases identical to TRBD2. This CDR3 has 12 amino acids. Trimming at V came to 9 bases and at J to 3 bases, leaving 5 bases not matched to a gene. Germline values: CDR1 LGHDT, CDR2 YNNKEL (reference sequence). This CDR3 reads CASGGGSYEQYF. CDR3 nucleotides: TGTGCCAGTGGGGGAGGGAGCTACGAGCAGTACTTC.

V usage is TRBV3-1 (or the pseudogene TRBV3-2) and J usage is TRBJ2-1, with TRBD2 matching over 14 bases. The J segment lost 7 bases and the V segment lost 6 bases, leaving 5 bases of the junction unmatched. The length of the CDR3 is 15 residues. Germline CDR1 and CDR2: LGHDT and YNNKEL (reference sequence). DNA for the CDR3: TGTGCCAGCAGACTTGGGACTAGCGGGGGTAATGAGCAGTTCTTC. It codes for CASRLGTSGGNEQFF.

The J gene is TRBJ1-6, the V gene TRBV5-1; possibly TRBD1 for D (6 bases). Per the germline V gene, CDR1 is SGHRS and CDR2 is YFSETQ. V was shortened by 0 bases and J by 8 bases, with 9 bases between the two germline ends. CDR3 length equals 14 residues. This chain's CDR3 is CASSLGQADSPLHF. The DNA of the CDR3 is TGCGCCAGCAGCTTGGGACAGGCGGATTCACCCCTCCACTTT.

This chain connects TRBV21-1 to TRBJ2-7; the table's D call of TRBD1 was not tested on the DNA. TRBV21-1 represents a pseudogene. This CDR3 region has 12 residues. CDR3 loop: CAGLPSSFEQYF. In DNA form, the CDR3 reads TGTGCTGGGCTTCCTTCAAGTTTTGAGCAGTACTTC.

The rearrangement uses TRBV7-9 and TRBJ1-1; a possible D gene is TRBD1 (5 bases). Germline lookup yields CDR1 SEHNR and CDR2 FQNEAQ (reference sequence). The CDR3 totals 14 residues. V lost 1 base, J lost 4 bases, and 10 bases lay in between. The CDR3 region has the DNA TGTGCCAGCAGCTTAGAGTCCGGGGGCACTGAAGCTTTCTTT. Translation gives CASSLESGGTEAFF.

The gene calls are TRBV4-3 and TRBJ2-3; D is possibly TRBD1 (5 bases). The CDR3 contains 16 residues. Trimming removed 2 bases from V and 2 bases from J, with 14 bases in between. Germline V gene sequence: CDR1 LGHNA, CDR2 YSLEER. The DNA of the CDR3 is TGCGCCAGCAGCCAAAGGGGCGCAGCAGCCACAGATACGCAGTATTTT. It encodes CASSQRGAAATDTQYF.

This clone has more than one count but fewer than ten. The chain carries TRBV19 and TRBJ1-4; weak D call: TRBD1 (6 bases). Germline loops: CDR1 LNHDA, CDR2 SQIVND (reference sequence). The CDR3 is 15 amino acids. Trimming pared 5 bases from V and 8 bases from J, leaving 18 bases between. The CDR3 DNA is TGTGCCAGTAGTCCCTCACAGGGCGTAGGGGAAAAACTGTTTTTT. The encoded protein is CASSPSQGVGEKLFF.

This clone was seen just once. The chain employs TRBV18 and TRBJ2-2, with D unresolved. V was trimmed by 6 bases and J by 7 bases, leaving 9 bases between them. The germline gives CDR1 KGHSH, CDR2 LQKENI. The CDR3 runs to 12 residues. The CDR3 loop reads CASSIESGELFF. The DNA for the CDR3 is TGTGCCAGCTCTATCGAGAGCGGGGAGCTGTTTTTT.

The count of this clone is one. The DNA for the CDR3 is TGTGCCAGCTCACCGGGACTAGCGGGGGACAATGAGCAGTTCTTC. Its translation is CASSPGLAGDNEQFF. V and J are TRBV18 and TRBJ2-1; 14 bases fit TRBD2. Germline CDR1 is KGHSH and CDR2 is LQKENI. The length of the CDR3 is 15 residues. V dropped 3 bases and J dropped 5; count of bases not matched to a gene: 0.

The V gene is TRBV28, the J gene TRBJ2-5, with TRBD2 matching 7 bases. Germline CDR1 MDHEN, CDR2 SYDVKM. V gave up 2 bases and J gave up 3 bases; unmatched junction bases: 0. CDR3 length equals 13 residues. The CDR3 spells CASSLGLEETQYF. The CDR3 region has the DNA TGTGCCAGCAGTTTAGGACTAGAAGAGACCCAGTACTTC.